This paragraph covers one T cell receptor beta chain sequence. Antigen specificity is unknown. These data come from a study of T-cell reconstitution after alpha-beta-depleted transplantation in children. Per germline, CDR1 LGHNA and CDR2 YNFKEQ. Unmatched junction bases numbered 13, after V lost 4 bases and J lost 2 bases. CDR3 length: 18 residues. Unique molecular identifiers were incorporated into the prepared TCRbeta library. One entry per CDR3 protein results from TCRdb running MiXCR on the PCR reads. The table records 600,000 to 800,000 distinct CDR3 sequences, roughly 14% of them present only once. Whole-study results and caveats: After one year, T-cell counts and TCRbeta diversity mostly came from new T cells. From surviving recipient T cells and thymic progenitors came the high day-60 TCRbeta diversity observed in some patients. At around two months after transplant, the alpha-beta T cells were reportedly derived from several hundred expanded clones that came from non-depleted graft cells.

The receptor's source is a girl aged 2-10 years with congenital amegakaryocytic thrombocytopenia, due to receive a stem cell transplant. The chain recombines TRBV4-2 with TRBJ2-5; 10 bases match TRBD2. The specimen comprised PBMCs, sampled before TCRalphabeta/CD19-depleted stem cell transplant. The CDR3 DNA follows: TGTGCCAGCAGCCTAACTGGGAGGACTAGCGGATTTCAAGAGACCCAGTACTTC. The encoded protein is CASSLTGRTSGFQETQYF.